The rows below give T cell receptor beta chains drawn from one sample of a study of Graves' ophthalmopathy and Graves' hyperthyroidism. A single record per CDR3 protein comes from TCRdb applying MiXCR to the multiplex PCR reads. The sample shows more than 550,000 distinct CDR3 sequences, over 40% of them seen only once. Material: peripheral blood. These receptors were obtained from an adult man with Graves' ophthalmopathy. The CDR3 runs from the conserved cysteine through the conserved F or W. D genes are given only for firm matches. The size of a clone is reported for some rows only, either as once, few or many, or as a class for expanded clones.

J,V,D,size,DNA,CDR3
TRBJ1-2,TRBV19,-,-,TGTGCCAGTAAGTCCGGGAATAACTATGGCTACACCTTC,CASKSGNNYGYTF
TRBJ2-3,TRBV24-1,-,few,TGTGCCACCAGTGATTTACCCACAGATACGCAGTATTTT,CATSDLPTDTQYF
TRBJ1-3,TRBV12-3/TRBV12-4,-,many,TGTGCCAGCAGTTTAGAGTCACGGATTGGAAACACCATATATTTT,CASSLESRIGNTIYF
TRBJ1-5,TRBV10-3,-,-,TGTGCCAGCAGTTTAAGTCAGGACAATCAGCCCCAGCATTTT,CASSLSQDNQPQHF
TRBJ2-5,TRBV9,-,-,TGTGCCAGCAGCCGCCCCAAGGGGAGCGGCCAAGAGACCCAGTACTTC,CASSRPKGSGQETQYF
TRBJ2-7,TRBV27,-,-,TGTGCCAGCAGTAACGACCGTGGCGATTACGAGCAGTACTTC,CASSNDRGDYEQYF
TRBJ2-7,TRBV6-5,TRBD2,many,TGTGCCAGCAGTTACTCGGGGATAGCGGGGTCCTACGAGCAGTACTTC,CASSYSGIAGSYEQYF
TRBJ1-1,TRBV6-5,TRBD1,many,TGTGCCAGCAGTACGGACAGGGTGGGGGCGGCAGCTTTCTTT,CASSTDRVGAAAFF
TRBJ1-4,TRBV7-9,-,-,TGTGCCAGCAGCTTCTGGGAGGGAAGGCTGTTTTTT,CASSFWEGRLFF
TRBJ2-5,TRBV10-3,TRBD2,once,TGTGCCATCAGGGGAGCGGGGGGGCGAGAGACCCAGTACTTC,CAIRGAGGRETQYF